This T cell receptor beta chain was documented in a study of T cells expressing NK-cell markers. Study-level background: HCMV seropositivity marked most of the eight sequenced donors; one was seronegative.

TCRdb reprocessed the 5' RACE reads; each CDR3 protein has one entry and no DNA is given. The sample table includes about 550,000 distinct CDR3 sequences. Germline CDR1 and CDR2: MNHNS and SASEGT. CDR3 length equals 14 residues. Findings of the study overall: Among a few donors, these clonotypes also ranked first in the CD3+CD56-NKG2C+ fraction.

With respect to this clonotype: Its antigen is not identified.

The TCR was taken from a man between 18 and 29 years old in good health. Input material: blood T cells: a sorted CD56 or NKG2C T cell subset, CD4+ or CD8+ T cells, or bulk PBMC T cells (not recorded which). The chain joins TRBV6-1 to TRBJ2-7; TCRdb's assignment of TRBD1 cannot be checked, as there is no DNA. The CDR3 reads CASSPGTAPPEQYF.